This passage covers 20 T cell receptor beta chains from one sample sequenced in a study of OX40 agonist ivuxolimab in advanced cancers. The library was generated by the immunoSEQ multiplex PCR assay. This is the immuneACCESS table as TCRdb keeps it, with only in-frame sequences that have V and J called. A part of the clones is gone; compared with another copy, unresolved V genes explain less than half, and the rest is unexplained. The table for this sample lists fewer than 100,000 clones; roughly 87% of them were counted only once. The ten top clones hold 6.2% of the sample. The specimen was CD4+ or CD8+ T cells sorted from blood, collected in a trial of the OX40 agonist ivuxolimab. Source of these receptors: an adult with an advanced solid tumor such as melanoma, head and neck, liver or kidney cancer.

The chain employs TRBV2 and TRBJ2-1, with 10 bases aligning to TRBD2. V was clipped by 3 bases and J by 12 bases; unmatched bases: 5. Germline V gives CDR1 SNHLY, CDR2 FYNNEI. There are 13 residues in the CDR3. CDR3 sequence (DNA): TGTGCCAGCAGTGAGGCTAGCGGGGGCGCGCAGTTCTTC. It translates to CASSEASGGAQFF.

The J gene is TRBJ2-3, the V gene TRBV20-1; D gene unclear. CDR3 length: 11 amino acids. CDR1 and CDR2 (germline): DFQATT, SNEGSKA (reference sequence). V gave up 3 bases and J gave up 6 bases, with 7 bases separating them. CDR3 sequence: CSARISDTQYF. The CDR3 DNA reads TGCAGTGCTAGGATCAGCGATACGCAGTATTTT.

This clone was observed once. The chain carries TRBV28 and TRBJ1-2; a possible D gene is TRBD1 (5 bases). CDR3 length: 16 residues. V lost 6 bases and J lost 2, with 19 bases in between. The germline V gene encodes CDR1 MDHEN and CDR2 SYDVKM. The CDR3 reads CASSPGWGRPNYGYTF. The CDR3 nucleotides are TGTGCCAGCAGCCCGGGGTGGGGACGGCCAAACTATGGCTACACCTTC.

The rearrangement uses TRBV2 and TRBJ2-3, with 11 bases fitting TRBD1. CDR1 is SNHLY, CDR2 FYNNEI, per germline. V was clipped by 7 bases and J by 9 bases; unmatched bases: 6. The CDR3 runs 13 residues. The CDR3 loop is CASTPDRGPTQYF. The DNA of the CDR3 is TGTGCCAGCACCCCGGACAGGGGGCCGACGCAGTATTTT.

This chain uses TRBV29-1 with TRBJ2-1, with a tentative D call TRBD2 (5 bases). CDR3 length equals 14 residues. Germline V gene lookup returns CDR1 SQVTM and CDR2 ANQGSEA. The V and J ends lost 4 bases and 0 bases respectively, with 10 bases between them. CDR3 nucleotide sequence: TGCAGCGTTGGGCTAGCTACCTCCTACAATGAGCAGTTCTTC. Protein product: CSVGLATSYNEQFF.

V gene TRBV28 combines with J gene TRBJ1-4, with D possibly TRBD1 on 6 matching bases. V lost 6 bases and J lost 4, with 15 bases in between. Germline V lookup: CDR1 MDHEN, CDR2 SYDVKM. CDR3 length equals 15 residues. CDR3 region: CASRTRQVINEKLFF. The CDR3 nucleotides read TGTGCCAGCAGAACTCGACAGGTGATTAATGAAAAACTGTTTTTT.

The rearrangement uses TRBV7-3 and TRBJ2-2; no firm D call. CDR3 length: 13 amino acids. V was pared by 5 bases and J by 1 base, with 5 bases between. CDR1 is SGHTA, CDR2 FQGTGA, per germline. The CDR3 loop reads CASSAMNTGELFF. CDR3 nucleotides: TGTGCCAGCAGCGCCATGAACACCGGGGAGCTGTTTTTT.

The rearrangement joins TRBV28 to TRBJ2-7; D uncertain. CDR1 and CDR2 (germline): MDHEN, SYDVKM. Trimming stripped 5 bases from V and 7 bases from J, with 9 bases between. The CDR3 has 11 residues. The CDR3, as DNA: TGTGCCAGCAGTCTCCAGAAGGAGCAGTACTTC. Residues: CASSLQKEQYF.

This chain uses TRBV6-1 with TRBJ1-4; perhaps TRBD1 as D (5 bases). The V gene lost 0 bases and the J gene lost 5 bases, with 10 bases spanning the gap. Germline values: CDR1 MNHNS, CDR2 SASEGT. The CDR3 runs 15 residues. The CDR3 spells CASSEAARDNEKLFF. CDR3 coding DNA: TGTGCCAGCAGTGAAGCGGCCAGGGACAATGAAAAACTGTTTTTT.

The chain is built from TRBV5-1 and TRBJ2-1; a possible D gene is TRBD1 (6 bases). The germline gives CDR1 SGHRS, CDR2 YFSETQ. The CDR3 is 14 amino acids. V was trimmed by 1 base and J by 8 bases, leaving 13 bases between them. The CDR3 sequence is CASSLLGARDEQFF. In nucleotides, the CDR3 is TGCGCCAGCAGCTTGCTGGGGGCGAGGGATGAGCAGTTCTTC.

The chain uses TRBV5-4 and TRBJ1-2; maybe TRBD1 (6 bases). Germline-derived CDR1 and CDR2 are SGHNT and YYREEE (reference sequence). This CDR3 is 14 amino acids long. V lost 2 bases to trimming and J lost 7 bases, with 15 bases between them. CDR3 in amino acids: CASSFVGTRSGYTF. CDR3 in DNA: TGTGCCAGCAGCTTCGTCGGGACACGTAGTGGCTACACCTTC.

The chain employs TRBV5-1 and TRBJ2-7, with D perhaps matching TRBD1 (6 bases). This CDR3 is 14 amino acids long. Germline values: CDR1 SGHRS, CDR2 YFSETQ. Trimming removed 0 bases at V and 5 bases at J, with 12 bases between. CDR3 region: CASSLVVQGHEQYF. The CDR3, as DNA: TGCGCCAGCAGCTTGGTAGTACAGGGCCACGAGCAGTACTTC.

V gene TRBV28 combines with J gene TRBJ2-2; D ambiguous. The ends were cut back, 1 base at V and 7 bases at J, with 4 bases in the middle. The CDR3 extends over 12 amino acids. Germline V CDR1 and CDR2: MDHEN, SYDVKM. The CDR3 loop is CASSLLGGELFF. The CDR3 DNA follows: TGTGCCAGCAGTTTATTAGGCGGGGAGCTGTTTTTT.

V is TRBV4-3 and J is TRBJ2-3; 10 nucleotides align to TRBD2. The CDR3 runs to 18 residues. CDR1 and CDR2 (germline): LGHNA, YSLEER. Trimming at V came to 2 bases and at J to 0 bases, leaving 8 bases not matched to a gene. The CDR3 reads CASSQSTSGQPSTDTQYF. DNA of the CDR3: TGCGCCAGCAGCCAATCGACTAGCGGGCAGCCTAGCACAGATACGCAGTATTTT.

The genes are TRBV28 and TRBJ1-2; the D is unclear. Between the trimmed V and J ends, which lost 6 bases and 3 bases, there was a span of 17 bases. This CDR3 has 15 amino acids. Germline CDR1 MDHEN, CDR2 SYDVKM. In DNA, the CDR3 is TGTGCCAGCAGCCCCAGCGGGCAGGACTACTATGGCTACACCTTC. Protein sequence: CASSPSGQDYYGYTF.

The CDR3 region is CASSQDFGGRGTDTQYF. CDR3 nucleotides: TGCGCCAGCAGCCAAGATTTTGGCGGGAGAGGCACAGATACGCAGTATTTT. The gene calls are TRBV4-1 and TRBJ2-3, with 7 positions matching TRBD2. V shed 0 bases and J 1 base; nucleotides not matched to a gene: 7. Germline V gene data show CDR1 as MGHRA and CDR2 as YSYEKL. The CDR3 consists of 17 residues.

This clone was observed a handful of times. The CDR3 DNA reads as TGTGCCAGCAGGCCGGGGCGCCTCTATGGCTACACCTTC. It encodes CASRPGRLYGYTF. The chain links TRBV6-5 to TRBJ1-2, with a possible D match to TRBD1 (5 bases). The CDR3 loop spans 13 amino acids. Trimming shortened V by 6 bases and J by 4 bases, and 12 bases separated the two germline ends. The germline gives CDR1 MNHEY, CDR2 SVGAGI.

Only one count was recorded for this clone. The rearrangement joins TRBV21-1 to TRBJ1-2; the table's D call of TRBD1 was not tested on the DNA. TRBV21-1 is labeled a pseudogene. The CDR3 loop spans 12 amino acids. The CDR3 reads CASSKGTGGYTF. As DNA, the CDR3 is TGTGCCAGCAGCAAAGGGACAGGGGGCTACACCTTC.

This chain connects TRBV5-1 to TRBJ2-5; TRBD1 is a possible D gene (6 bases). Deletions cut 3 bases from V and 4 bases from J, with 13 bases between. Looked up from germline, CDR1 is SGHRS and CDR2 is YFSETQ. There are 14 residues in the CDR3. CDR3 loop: CASSSLQGGETQYF. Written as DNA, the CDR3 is TGCGCCAGCAGCTCTTTACAGGGTGGAGAGACCCAGTACTTC.

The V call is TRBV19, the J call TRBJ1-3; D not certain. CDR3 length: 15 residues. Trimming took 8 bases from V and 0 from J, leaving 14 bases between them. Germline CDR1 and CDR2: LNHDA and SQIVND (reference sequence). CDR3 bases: TGTGCCAGTTTGGTCCAGGCGCGCTCTGGAAACACCATATATTTT. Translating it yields CASLVQARSGNTIYF.